This T cell receptor beta chain stems from a study of human T cells and chemical hapten exposure. Overall study results and limits: Following DPC sensitization, TCRs present above 1 in 1000 frequency showed no change.

CDR1 and CDR2 from the germline V gene are MNHEY and SMNVEV (reference sequence). The V end lost 8 bases, the J end lost 0 bases, and 11 bases lay between the germline ends. The CDR3 consists of 14 residues. One entry per CDR3 protein results from TCRdb running MiXCR on the RACE reads. The sample includes more than 100,000 distinct CDR3 sequences, approximately 13% seen only once; the top ten take 2.8%. This clonotype was seen a few times. The antigen is undetermined. Described time point: pre-sensitization, week 0. The treatment here: therapeutic diphenylcyclopropenone sensitization with weekly scalp DPC.

The origin of this receptor is a woman between 18 and 29 years old with alopecia areata. Some clones in this sample may be carry-over from other donors' samples. This material consisted of whole blood, taken in connection with sensitization to the hapten diphenylcyclopropenone (DPC). The chain couples TRBV27 to TRBJ1-3, with a tentative D call TRBD1 (6 bases). The CDR3 reads CASLDRPSGNTIYF. The CDR3 DNA is TGTGCCAGCCTAGACAGGCCCTCTGGAAACACCATATATTTT.